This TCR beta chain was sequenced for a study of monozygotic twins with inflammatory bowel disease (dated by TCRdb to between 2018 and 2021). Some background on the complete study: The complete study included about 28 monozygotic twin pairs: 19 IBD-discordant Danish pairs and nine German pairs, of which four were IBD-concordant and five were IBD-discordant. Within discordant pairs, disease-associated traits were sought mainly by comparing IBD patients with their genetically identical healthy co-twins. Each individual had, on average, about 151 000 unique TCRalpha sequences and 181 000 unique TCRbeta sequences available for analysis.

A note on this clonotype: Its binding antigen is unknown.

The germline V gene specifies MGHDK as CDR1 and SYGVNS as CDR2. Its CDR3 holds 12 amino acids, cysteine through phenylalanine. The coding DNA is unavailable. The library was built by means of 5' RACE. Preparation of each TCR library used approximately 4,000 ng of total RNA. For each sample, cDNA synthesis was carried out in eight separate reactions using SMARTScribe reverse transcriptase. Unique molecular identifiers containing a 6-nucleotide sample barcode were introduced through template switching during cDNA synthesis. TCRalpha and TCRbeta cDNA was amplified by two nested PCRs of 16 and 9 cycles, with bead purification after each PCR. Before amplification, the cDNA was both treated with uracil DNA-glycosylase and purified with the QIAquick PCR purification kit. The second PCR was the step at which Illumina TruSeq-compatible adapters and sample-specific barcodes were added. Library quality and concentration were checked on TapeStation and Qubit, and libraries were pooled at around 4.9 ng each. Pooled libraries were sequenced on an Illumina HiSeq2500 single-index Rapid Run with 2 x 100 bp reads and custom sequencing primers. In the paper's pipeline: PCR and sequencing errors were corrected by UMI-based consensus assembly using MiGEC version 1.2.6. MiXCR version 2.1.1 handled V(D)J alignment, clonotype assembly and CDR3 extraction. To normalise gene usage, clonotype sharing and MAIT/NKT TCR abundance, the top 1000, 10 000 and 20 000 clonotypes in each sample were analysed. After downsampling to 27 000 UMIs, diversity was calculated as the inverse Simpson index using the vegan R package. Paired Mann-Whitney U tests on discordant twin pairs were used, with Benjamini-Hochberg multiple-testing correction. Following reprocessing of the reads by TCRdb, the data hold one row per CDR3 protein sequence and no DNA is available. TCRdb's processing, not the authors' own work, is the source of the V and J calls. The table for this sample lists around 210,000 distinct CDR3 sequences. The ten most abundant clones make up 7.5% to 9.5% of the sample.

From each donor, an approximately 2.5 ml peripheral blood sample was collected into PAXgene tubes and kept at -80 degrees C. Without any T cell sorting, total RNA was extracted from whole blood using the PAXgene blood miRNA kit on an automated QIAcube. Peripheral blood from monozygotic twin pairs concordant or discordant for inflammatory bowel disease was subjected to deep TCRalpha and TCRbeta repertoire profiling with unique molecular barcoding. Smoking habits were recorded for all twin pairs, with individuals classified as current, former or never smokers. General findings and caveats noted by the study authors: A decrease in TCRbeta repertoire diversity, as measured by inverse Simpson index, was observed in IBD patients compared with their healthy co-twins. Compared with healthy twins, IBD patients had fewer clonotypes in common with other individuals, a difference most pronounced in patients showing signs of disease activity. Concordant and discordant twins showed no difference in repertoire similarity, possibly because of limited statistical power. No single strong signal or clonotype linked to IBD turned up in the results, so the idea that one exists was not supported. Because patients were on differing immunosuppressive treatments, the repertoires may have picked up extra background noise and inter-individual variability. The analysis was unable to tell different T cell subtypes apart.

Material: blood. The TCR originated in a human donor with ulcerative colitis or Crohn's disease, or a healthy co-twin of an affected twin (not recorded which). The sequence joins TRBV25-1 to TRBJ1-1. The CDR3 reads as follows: CASSEWNTEAFF.